These T cell receptor beta chains were read from a single sample in a study of blood T cell repertoires in COVID-19. Assay used: immunoSEQ multiplex PCR; TCRdb lists only in-frame clones, some missing. The sample lists 270,000 or so clones, 80% to 90% occurring once. The sequenced material came from peripheral blood. The receptors shown here come from a woman between 40 and 50 years old who had recovered from COVID-19. CDR3s include the opening cysteine and the closing phenylalanine or tryptophan. D genes are given only for firm matches. Clone size, where shown, is once, few, many, or a class for clones that have expanded.

j_gene | v_gene | d_gene | abundance | len | CDR3aa | CDR3nt
TRBJ1-3 | TRBV11-2 | TRBD1 | - | 15 | CASSPVTGNGNTIYF | TGTGCCAGCAGCCCCGTGACAGGGAACGGAAACACCATATATTTT
TRBJ1-5 | TRBV10-3 | - | once | 14 | CAISTTRDNQPQHF | TGTGCCATCAGTACGACACGGGACAATCAGCCCCAGCATTTT
TRBJ1-2 | TRBV29-1 | TRBD1 | - | 14 | CSVGSYRGFYGYTF | TGCAGCGTTGGCTCCTACAGGGGCTTCTATGGCTACACCTTC
TRBJ2-4 | TRBV10-1 | TRBD1 | once | 17 | CASSESRTGLAKNIQYF | TGCGCCAGCAGTGAGTCCAGGACAGGACTAGCCAAAAACATTCAGTACTTC
TRBJ2-3 | TRBV5-3 | TRBD1 | - | 16 | CARSFPIRGRPDTQYF | TGTGCCAGAAGCTTTCCGATCAGGGGGCGCCCAGATACGCAGTATTTT
TRBJ2-5 | TRBV18 | TRBD1 | - | 14 | CASSPRTGEETQYF | TGTGCCAGCTCACCCCGGACAGGGGAGGAGACCCAGTACTTC
TRBJ1-2 | TRBV7-9 | - | - | 14 | CASSSAGSNYGYTF | TGTGCCAGCAGCTCCGCAGGGTCTAACTATGGCTACACCTTC
TRBJ2-5 | TRBV18 | - | - | 17 | CASSPPGLAGQGAAQYF | TGTGCCAGCTCACCACCGGGACTAGCGGGACAGGGGGCAGCCCAGTACTTC
TRBJ2-7 | TRBV11-1 | TRBD1 | - | 14 | CASSRGQGLYEQYF | TGTGCCAGCAGTCGAGGACAGGGACTCTACGAGCAGTACTTC
TRBJ1-3 | TRBV7-9 | - | - | 15 | CASSSPREARNTIYF | TGTGCCAGCAGCTCCCCTAGGGAGGCTAGAAACACCATATATTTT
TRBJ2-1 | TRBV2 | TRBD2 | - | 14 | CASNQLAGGNEQFF | TGTGCCAGCAATCAACTAGCGGGAGGGAATGAGCAGTTCTTC
TRBJ1-2 | TRBV7-2 | - | - | 16 | CASSLAQGGGNYGYTF | TGTGCCAGCAGCTTAGCACAGGGCGGGGGGAACTATGGCTACACCTTC
TRBJ1-2 | TRBV18 | - | - | 12 | CASSATGYGYTF | TGTGCCAGCTCAGCCACAGGCTATGGCTACACCTTC
TRBJ2-1 | TRBV4-2 | - | - | 16 | CASSQDGSGDYNEQFF | TGTGCCAGCAGCCAAGATGGGTCGGGGGACTACAATGAGCAGTTCTTC
TRBJ2-3 | TRBV4-1 | TRBD2 | - | 18 | CASSQSTGLAGSTDTQYF | TGCGCCAGCAGCCAAAGTACTGGACTAGCGGGCAGCACAGATACGCAGTATTTT
TRBJ2-1 | TRBV28 | TRBD1 | - | 15 | CASSSPGQGYNEQFF | TGTGCCAGCAGTTCCCCGGGACAGGGCTACAATGAGCAGTTCTTC
TRBJ1-1 | TRBV27 | TRBD1 | - | 15 | CASSTDREWWTEAFF | TGTGCCAGCAGTACCGACAGGGAGTGGTGGACTGAAGCTTTCTTT
TRBJ1-2 | TRBV5-1 | - | once | 12 | CASSRTSYGYTF | TGCGCCAGCAGCCGGACAAGTTATGGCTACACCTTC
TRBJ2-1 | TRBV9 | - | - | 17 | CASSVETAPFSYNEQFF | TGTGCCAGCAGCGTAGAGACTGCGCCCTTCTCCTACAATGAGCAGTTCTTC
TRBJ2-5 | TRBV7-8 | - | once | 11 | CASSLLETQYF | TGTGCCAGCAGCTTACTAGAGACCCAGTACTTC
TRBJ2-2 | TRBV4-1 | TRBD2 | - | 14 | CASSPREGGGELFF | TGCGCCAGCAGCCCCCGGGAGGGGGGCGGGGAGCTGTTTTTT
TRBJ2-3 | TRBV27 | TRBD1 | - | 16 | CATRVSGTGGANTQYF | TGTGCCACTCGTGTTTCAGGGACAGGGGGCGCGAATACGCAGTATTTT
TRBJ2-1 | TRBV19 | TRBD2 | - | 14 | CASSILAETGEQFF | TGTGCCAGTAGTATACTAGCGGAGACGGGGGAGCAGTTCTTC
TRBJ2-3 | TRBV7-9 | - | - | 14 | CASSLAESTDTQYF | TGTGCCAGCAGCTTAGCTGAGAGCACAGATACGCAGTATTTT
TRBJ1-2 | TRBV5-4 | - | - | 14 | CASSLGLEGYGYTF | TGTGCCAGCAGCTTGGGTTTGGAGGGTTATGGCTACACCTTC
TRBJ2-7 | TRBV4-2 | - | - | 13 | CASSPGRVYEQYF | TGTGCCAGCAGCCCCGGCAGGGTCTACGAGCAGTACTTC
TRBJ1-2 | TRBV30 | TRBD1 | - | 12 | CAWGEQGASYTF | TGTGCCTGGGGGGAACAGGGGGCAAGCTACACCTTC
TRBJ2-3 | TRBV11-2 | TRBD2 | - | 16 | CASSLDLGGRMDTQYF | TGTGCCAGCAGCTTAGATCTGGGCGGGAGGATGGATACGCAGTATTTT
TRBJ2-1 | TRBV6-2/TRBV6-3 | - | - | 13 | CASSYTISIEQFF | TGTGCCAGCAGTTACACGATCTCTATTGAGCAGTTCTTC
TRBJ1-2 | TRBV28 | - | - | 16 | CASSSATRQKHYGYTF | TGTGCCAGCAGTTCAGCGACCAGACAGAAGCACTATGGCTACACCTTC
TRBJ2-7 | TRBV12-3/TRBV12-4 | - | - | 12 | CASSPRRDEQYF | TGTGCCAGCAGTCCTAGGAGGGACGAGCAGTACTTC
TRBJ2-3 | TRBV29-1 | TRBD1 | - | 15 | CSVSWDSLSTDTQYF | TGCAGCGTCTCCTGGGACAGCCTTAGCACAGATACGCAGTATTTT
TRBJ2-5 | TRBV18 | TRBD2 | - | 15 | CASSPKLAGVETQYF | TGTGCCAGCTCACCAAAACTAGCGGGAGTGGAGACCCAGTACTTC
TRBJ2-7 | TRBV6-5 | - | few | 14 | CASSYSRGTYEQYF | TGTGCCAGCAGTTACTCGCGGGGAACCTACGAGCAGTACTTC
TRBJ2-5 | TRBV6-5 | - | once | 15 | CASTLSGTPQETQYF | TGTGCCAGCACCCTATCCGGGACTCCACAAGAGACCCAGTACTTC
TRBJ2-2 | TRBV2 | TRBD1 | - | 14 | CASSRQGLTGELFF | TGTGCCAGCAGCCGACAGGGATTAACCGGGGAGCTGTTTTTT
TRBJ1-1 | TRBV5-6 | TRBD1 | - | 16 | CASSLPGQGMNTEAFF | TGTGCCAGCAGCCTCCCGGGACAGGGAATGAACACTGAAGCTTTCTTT
TRBJ1-1 | TRBV27 | - | - | 13 | CASSLGRITEAFF | TGTGCCAGCAGTCTGGGGAGAATCACTGAAGCTTTCTTT
TRBJ2-1 | TRBV19 | - | - | 15 | CASSIDLLSYNEQFF | TGTGCCAGTAGTATAGATCTTTTGAGTTACAATGAGCAGTTCTTC